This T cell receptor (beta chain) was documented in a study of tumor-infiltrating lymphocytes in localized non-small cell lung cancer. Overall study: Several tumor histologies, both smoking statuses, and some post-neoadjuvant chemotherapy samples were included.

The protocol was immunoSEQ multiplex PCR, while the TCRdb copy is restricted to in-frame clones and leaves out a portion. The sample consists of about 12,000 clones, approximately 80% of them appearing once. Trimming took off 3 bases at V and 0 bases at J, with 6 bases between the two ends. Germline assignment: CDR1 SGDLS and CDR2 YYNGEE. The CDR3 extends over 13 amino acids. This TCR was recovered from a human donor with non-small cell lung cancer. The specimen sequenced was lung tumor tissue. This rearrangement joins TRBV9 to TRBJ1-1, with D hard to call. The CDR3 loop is CASSATVNTEAFF. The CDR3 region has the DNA TGTGCCAGCAGCGCCACAGTGAACACTGAAGCTTTCTTT.